Shown below are 11 T cell receptor beta chains from a single sample sequenced in a study of CD8 T cells in Susac syndrome (dated by TCRdb to between 2018 and 2020). Libraries came from the immunoSEQ multiplex PCR assay. RNA was extracted using the RNeasy kit, and roughly 0.5 to 1 microgram was reverse transcribed with random hexamers. Using fastp at Q25 and MiXCR, TCRdb reprocessed the public reads and kept productive beta chains. Records with the same CDR3 protein are collapsed into one entry carrying the most frequent genes and DNA. For this sample there are 160,000 or so distinct CDR3 sequences; about 90% appear just once. The ten largest clones add up to 0.065% to 0.085% of the sample. Sequenced: CD4+ T cells from PBMCs. These receptors originate from a human donor in good health.

CDR3 coding DNA: TGCGCCAGCAGCCACAGACAGCTTAATGAAAAACTGTTTTTT. Amino acid sequence: CASSHRQLNEKLFF. This rearrangement joins TRBV4-3 to TRBJ1-4; TRBD1 is a possible D gene (5 bases). CDR3 length equals 14 residues. CDR1 is LGHNA and CDR2 is YSLEER in the germline V gene. The V end lost 3 bases, the J end lost 4 bases, and 9 bases lay between the germline ends.

The rearrangement links TRBV7-9 to TRBJ2-7, with D perhaps being TRBD1 or TRBD2 (5 bases each). Per the germline V gene, CDR1 is SEHNR and CDR2 is FQNEAQ (reference sequence). Trimming removed 2 bases from V and 0 bases from J, with 14 bases in between. There are 16 residues in the CDR3. The CDR3 DNA reads as TGTGCCAGCAGCTTACGTCGGGGCTTAAGCTCCTACGAGCAGTACTTC. Its translation: CASSLRRGLSSYEQYF.

The chain is built from TRBV21-1 and TRBJ2-4; the table calls TRBD2, which could not be checked here. TRBV21-1 is listed as a pseudogene. This CDR3 comprises 18 residues. CDR3 in amino acids: CASSKVGLAGGLKNIQYF. The CDR3 bases are TGTGCCAGCAGCAAAGTTGGGCTAGCGGGAGGGCTCAAAAACATTCAGTACTTC.

V usage is TRBV2 and J usage is TRBJ1-4; a weak D match, TRBD1 (6 bases). Trimming left V 4 bases short and J 4 bases short, with 7 bases between. Germline V gene data show CDR1 as SNHLY and CDR2 as FYNNEI. The CDR3 extends over 13 amino acids. CDR3 region: CASSGTDNEKLFF. The CDR3 DNA follows: TGTGCCAGCAGTGGGACAGATAATGAAAAACTGTTTTTT.

The chain recombines TRBV6-5 with TRBJ1-2, with TRBD1 identical over 10 bases. The germline CDR1 and CDR2 sequences are MNHEY and SVGAGI. The CDR3 has 13 amino acids. Trimming cost V 6 bases and J 6 bases; bases outside gene matches: 4. CDR3 protein: CASRLTGGNGYTF. The DNA of the CDR3 is TGTGCCAGCAGACTGACAGGGGGCAATGGCTACACCTTC.

The J gene is TRBJ1-2, the V gene TRBV3-1; TRBD1 aligns across 12 bases. Looked up from germline, CDR1 is LGHDT and CDR2 is YNNKEL (reference sequence). The ends lost 3 bases at V and 8 bases at J; junction bases unmatched: 10. This CDR3 contains 16 residues. CDR3 region: CASSQRPGGTGGGYTF. The CDR3 nucleotides are TGTGCCAGCAGCCAGCGTCCAGGCGGGACAGGGGGCGGCTACACCTTC.

The chain combines TRBV2 with TRBJ1-5; possible D gene TRBD1, 5 bases. This CDR3 has 16 amino acids. With 6 bases removed from V and 0 bases from J, the gap between germline ends came to 15 bases. Germline CDR1 reads SNHLY; CDR2 reads FYNNEI. The CDR3 sequence is CASRGGASNSNQPQHF. The DNA for the CDR3 is TGTGCCAGCAGGGGCGGGGCCTCAAATAGCAATCAGCCCCAGCATTTT.

Written as DNA, the CDR3 is TGTGCCAGCAGCCGCACCGGGACTAGTCATCGGGAGCAGTACTTC. This gives the protein CASSRTGTSHREQYF. V usage is TRBV6-5 and J usage is TRBJ2-7, with TRBD2 matching 8 bases. The junction had 14 bases not matched to a gene; V was cut back by 6 bases and J by 7 bases. The CDR3 runs 15 residues. Germline CDR1 MNHEY, CDR2 SVGAGI.

For the CDR3, the DNA is TGTGCCAGCAGTTTCACAGGGCCCTACGAGCAGTACTTC. Protein sequence: CASSFTGPYEQYF. V is TRBV28 and J is TRBJ2-7; tentatively, D is TRBD1 (6 bases). The CDR3 length is 13 residues. V was shortened by 3 bases and J by 2 bases, with 8 bases between the two germline ends. In germline, CDR1 is MDHEN, CDR2 SYDVKM.

This clonotype came up a few times. The chain employs TRBV7-2 and TRBJ2-7, with D perhaps TRBD2 (6 bases). The CDR3 is made up of 14 amino acids. CDR1 and CDR2 from the germline V gene are SGHTA and FQGNSA. The V and J ends lost 5 bases and 0 bases respectively, with 11 bases between them. The CDR3 DNA follows: TGTGCCAGCAGCCGAGGGACTGCCTCCTACGAGCAGTACTTC. It encodes CASSRGTASYEQYF.

CDR3 nucleotides: TGTGCCAGCTCACTGGTCCCAGCCGTAGGGAACACTGAAGCTTTCTTT. It codes for CASSLVPAVGNTEAFF. The chain links TRBV18 to TRBJ1-1; D not certain. CDR3 size: 16 residues. Germline V gene sequence: CDR1 KGHSH, CDR2 LQKENI. Trimming stripped 4 bases from V and 1 base from J, with 16 bases between.